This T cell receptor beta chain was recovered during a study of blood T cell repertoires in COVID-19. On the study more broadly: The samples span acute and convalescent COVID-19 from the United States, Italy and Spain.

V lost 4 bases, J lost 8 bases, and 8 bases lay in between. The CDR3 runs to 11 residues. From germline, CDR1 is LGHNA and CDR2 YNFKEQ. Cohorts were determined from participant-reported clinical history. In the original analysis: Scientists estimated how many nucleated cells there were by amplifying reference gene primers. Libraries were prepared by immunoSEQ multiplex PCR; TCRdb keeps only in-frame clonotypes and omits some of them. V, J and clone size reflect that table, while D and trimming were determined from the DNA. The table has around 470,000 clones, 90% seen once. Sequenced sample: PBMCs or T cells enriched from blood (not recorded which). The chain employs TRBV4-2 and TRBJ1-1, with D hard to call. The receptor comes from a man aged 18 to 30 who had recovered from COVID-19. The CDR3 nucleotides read TGTGCCAGCAGCCGGCCGGGGGAAGCTTTCTTT. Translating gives CASSRPGEAFF.